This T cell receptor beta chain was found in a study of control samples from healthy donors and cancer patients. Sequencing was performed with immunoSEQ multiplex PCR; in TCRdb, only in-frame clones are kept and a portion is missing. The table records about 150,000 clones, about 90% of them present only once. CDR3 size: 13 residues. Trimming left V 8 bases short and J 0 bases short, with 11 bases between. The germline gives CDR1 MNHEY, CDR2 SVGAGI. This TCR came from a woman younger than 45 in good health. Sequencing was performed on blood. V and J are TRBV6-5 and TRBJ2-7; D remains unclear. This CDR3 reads CASSATTSYEQYF. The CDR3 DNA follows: TGTGCCAGCTCGGCTACTACCTCCTACGAGCAGTACTTC.